Below, 6 T cell receptor beta chains from the same sample are listed, as sequenced in a study of neoadjuvant anti-PD-1 for oral cavity cancer. Time point here: after neoadjuvant nivolumab, at surgical resection. Sequencing used immunoSEQ multiplex PCR; TCRdb keeps in-frame clones, though not all of them. The sample yields approximately 68,000 clones, roughly nine tenths seen once. This specimen was PBMCs, taken after nivolumab (anti-PD-1) treatment. The origin of the receptors is a person between 40 and 85 years old with oral cavity squamous cell carcinoma.

This clone was seen a single time. The chain joins TRBV4-1 to TRBJ1-5; the D gene is possibly TRBD1 (6 bases). The CDR3 runs 17 residues. The germline V gene has CDR1 MGHRA and CDR2 YSYEKL. Trimming removed 4 bases from V and 1 base from J, with 17 bases in between. The CDR3 protein is CASSRATGKVSNQPQHF. Written as DNA, the CDR3 is TGCGCCAGCAGCCGAGCAACAGGGAAAGTAAGCAATCAGCCCCAGCATTTT.

This clone is a singleton in its sample. The J gene is TRBJ2-2, the V gene TRBV5-6; 7 bases are a match to TRBD2. V lost 0 bases and J lost 7; bases outside the gene matches: 3. Germline lookup yields CDR1 SGHDT and CDR2 YYEEEE. This CDR3 spans 14 amino acids. The CDR3 DNA sequence: TGTGCCAGCAGCTTGGTCCGGGGGGACGGGGAGCTGTTTTTT. Amino acid sequence: CASSLVRGDGELFF.

The V and J genes are TRBV29-1 and TRBJ2-7, with TRBD1 as a possible D gene (6 bases). V was trimmed by 3 bases and J by 0 bases, leaving 12 bases between them. The CDR3 sequence is 14 residues long. Germline V gene lookup returns CDR1 SQVTM and CDR2 ANQGSEA. The CDR3 DNA follows: TGCAGCGTTGAGGTCAGGGACACCTCCTACGAGCAGTACTTC. Amino acids: CSVEVRDTSYEQYF.

This clone was recorded once. This chain links TRBV7-8 with TRBJ2-1; 12 bases align to TRBD2. V was clipped by 5 bases and J by 7 bases; unmatched bases: 6. The CDR3 spans 15 residues. In germline, CDR1 is SGHVS, CDR2 FQNEAQ. DNA for the CDR3: TGTGCCAGCAGCCCAACCGGGACTAGCGGGAATGAGCAGTTCTTC. Protein: CASSPTGTSGNEQFF.

CDR3 loop: CASSPTGTSGTYEQYF. In DNA, the CDR3 is TGCGCCAGCAGCCCAACCGGGACTAGCGGCACCTACGAGCAGTACTTC. The rearrangement links TRBV4-1 to TRBJ2-7, with 11 bases that match TRBD2. The germline V gene encodes CDR1 MGHRA and CDR2 YSYEKL. V was clipped by 4 bases and J by 2 bases; unmatched bases: 7. There are 16 residues in the CDR3.

This clone was counted a few times. The V gene is TRBV18, the J gene TRBJ1-6; D is undetermined. Germline loops: CDR1 KGHSH, CDR2 LQKENI. This CDR3 region has 14 residues. Deletions cut 3 bases from V and 10 bases from J, with 13 bases between. In DNA form, the CDR3 reads TGTGCCAGCTCACCGAGGACGGTGGAATCACCCCTCCACTTT. Residues: CASSPRTVESPLHF. Variable domain in full (rest from reference TRBV18 and TRBJ1-6): NAGVMQNPRHLVRRRGQEARLRCSPMKGHSHVYWYRQLPEEGLKFMVYLQKENIIDESGMPKERFSAEFPKEGPSILRIQQVVRGDSAAYFCASSPRTVESPLHFGNGTRLTVT.